The rows below give T cell receptor beta chains drawn from one sample of a study of T cell repertoires in cytomegalovirus infection. Their antigen targets remain unknown. TCRdb passed the reads through MiXCR, listing each CDR3 protein once. This sample carries about 340,000 distinct CDR3 sequences, roughly 29% of them seen once, and the ten largest clones take roughly 20%. The material sequenced was cultured PBMCs, taken from culture after CMV antigen stimulation. These receptors came from a human donor in good health (CMV status not recorded). Some clones in this sample may be carry-over from other donors' samples. The CDR3 runs from the conserved cysteine through the conserved F or W. A D gene is named only where the DNA matches it firmly. Clone size is stated in some rows and not others, as once, few, many or a class when expanded.

V	size	J	D	CDR3	DNA
TRBV6-1	.	TRBJ1-1	.	CASRGPGDGMGTEAFF	TGTGCCAGCAGGGGACCCGGGGACGGTATGGGCACTGAAGCTTTCTTT
TRBV28	.	TRBJ1-2	.	CASSPGTSGYTF	TGTGCCAGCAGCCCCGGGACCTCTGGCTACACCTTC
TRBV19	.	TRBJ1-1	.	CASSRTRRDTEAFF	TGTGCCAGTAGCCGCACCCGAAGGGACACTGAAGCTTTCTTT
TRBV28	.	TRBJ1-1	.	CASSLGGRAWTEAFF	TGTGCCAGCAGTTTGGGTGGGAGGGCTTGGACTGAAGCTTTCTTT
TRBV5-4	.	TRBJ2-2	.	CASSRRDTGELFF	TGTGCCAGCAGCCGCAGGGACACCGGGGAGCTGTTTTTT
TRBV11-2	.	TRBJ1-2	TRBD1	CASSNRGNYGYTF	TGTGCCAGCAGCAACAGGGGGAACTATGGCTACACCTTC
TRBV5-1	few	TRBJ2-3	.	CASSFEGGGTDTQYF	TGCGCCAGCAGCTTCGAGGGGGGGGGCACAGATACGCAGTATTTT
TRBV7-2	many	TRBJ2-5	.	CASSLRGGGETQYF	TGTGCCAGCAGCTTAAGAGGGGGAGGCGAGACCCAGTACTTC
TRBV29-1	.	TRBJ2-7	TRBD1	CSVETGTGGPYEQYF	TGCAGCGTCGAGACCGGGACAGGGGGACCCTACGAGCAGTACTTC
TRBV4-1	few	TRBJ2-1	.	CASSQGVYNEQFF	TGCGCCAGCAGCCAGGGGGTTTACAATGAGCAGTTCTTC
TRBV19	.	TRBJ1-5	TRBD1	CASSGQDNQPQHF	TGTGCCAGTAGCGGACAGGATAATCAGCCCCAGCATTTT
TRBV14	.	TRBJ1-1	TRBD1	CASSLIEQGAGTEAFF	TGTGCCAGCAGCCTCATCGAGCAGGGGGCGGGCACTGAAGCTTTCTTT
TRBV6-5	.	TRBJ2-1	TRBD1	CASSYVTGSNEQFF	TGTGCCAGCAGTTATGTGACAGGGTCCAATGAGCAGTTCTTC
TRBV6-8	few	TRBJ2-1	.	CASISGYNEQFF	TGTGCCAGCATAAGCGGGTACAATGAGCAGTTCTTC
TRBV6-2/TRBV6-3	.	TRBJ1-1	.	CASKHTASNTEAFF	TGTGCCAGCAAACATACAGCCTCGAACACTGAAGCTTTCTTT
TRBV12-3/TRBV12-4	.	TRBJ1-2	TRBD1	CASRPGTVAGGGYTF	TGTGCCAGCAGGCCAGGGACAGTCGCAGGTGGTGGCTACACCTTC
TRBV7-2	medium-sized	TRBJ2-7	TRBD2	CASSTTGTSSYEQYF	TGTGCCAGCAGCACTACCGGGACTAGCAGCTACGAGCAGTACTTC
TRBV7-9	.	TRBJ2-7	.	CASSSPMYGTSSYEQYF	TGTGCCAGCAGCTCCCCCATGTACGGGACTTCGTCCTACGAGCAGTACTTC
TRBV10-3	.	TRBJ2-1	TRBD2	CAISPGLAADNEQFF	TGTGCCATCAGTCCCGGACTAGCGGCAGACAATGAGCAGTTCTTC
TRBV12-3/TRBV12-4	few	TRBJ2-6	.	CASRSRRAGSGANVLTF	TGTGCCAGCAGGTCTCGTAGGGCGGGCTCTGGGGCCAACGTCCTGACTTTC
TRBV12-5	many	TRBJ2-5	.	CASPPRLVGKETQYF	TGTGCTAGCCCCCCCCGACTGGTGGGAAAAGAGACCCAGTACTTC
TRBV7-2	few	TRBJ1-2	.	CASSFEQGLGGYTF	TGTGCCAGCAGCTTTGAACAGGGCTTAGGGGGCTACACCTTC
TRBV12-3/TRBV12-4	.	TRBJ2-1	TRBD1	CASSSTDRGEQFF	TGTGCCAGCAGTTCAACCGACAGGGGTGAGCAGTTCTTC
TRBV7-2	few	TRBJ1-6	.	CASSNRARNSPLHF	TGTGCCAGCAGCAACCGGGCCAGGAACTCACCCCTCCACTTT
TRBV7-2	few	TRBJ2-5	.	CASTSRWETQYF	TGTGCCAGCACCTCACGATGGGAGACCCAGTACTTC
TRBV7-8	many	TRBJ2-1	TRBD2	CASSYASGRAYNEQFF	TGTGCCAGCAGCTACGCTAGCGGGAGGGCCTACAATGAGCAGTTCTTC
TRBV6-5	.	TRBJ2-1	.	CASSYMRVSSYNEQFF	TGTGCCAGCAGTTATATGCGGGTTAGCTCCTACAATGAGCAGTTCTTC
TRBV7-9	few	TRBJ1-5	.	CASSPLTDISNQPQHF	TGTGCCAGCAGTCCGTTGACAGACATTAGCAATCAGCCCCAGCATTTT